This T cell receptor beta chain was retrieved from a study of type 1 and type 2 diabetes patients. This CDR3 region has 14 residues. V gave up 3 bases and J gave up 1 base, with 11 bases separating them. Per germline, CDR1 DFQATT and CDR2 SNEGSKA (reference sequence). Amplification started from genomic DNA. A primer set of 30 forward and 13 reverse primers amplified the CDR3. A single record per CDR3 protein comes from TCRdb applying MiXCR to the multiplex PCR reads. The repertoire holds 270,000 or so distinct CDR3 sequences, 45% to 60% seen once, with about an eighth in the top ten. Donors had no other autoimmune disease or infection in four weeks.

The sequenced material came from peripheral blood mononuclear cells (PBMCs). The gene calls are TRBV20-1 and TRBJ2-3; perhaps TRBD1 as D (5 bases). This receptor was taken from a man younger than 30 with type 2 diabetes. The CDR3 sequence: CSARGQGGTDTQYF. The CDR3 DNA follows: TGCAGTGCTAGGGGGCAGGGCGGCACAGATACGCAGTATTTT.